Below, 18 T cell receptor beta chains from the same sample are listed, as sequenced in a study of T cell responses to AZD1222 COVID-19 vaccine (dated by TCRdb to the early 2020s). Library creation used the immunoSEQ multiplex PCR assay. TCRdb's version of the immuneACCESS table is confined to in-frame rearrangements and falls short of the full clone set. An unresolved V gene accounts for under half of the shortfall where checked; the remainder is of unknown origin. In this sample the table shows around 120,000 clones, roughly 86% of which occur a single time. The top ten clonotypes cover 17% of the sample. The time point label corresponds to: about 28 days (+/-7) after the second vaccine dose. Sequencing was performed on peripheral blood, taken 28 days after the second AZD1222 dose. The source is an adult who received the AZD1222 COVID-19 vaccine.

This chain links TRBV28 with TRBJ2-1, with D perhaps TRBD1 or TRBD2 (6 bases each). Germline CDR1 and CDR2: MDHEN and SYDVKM. V was pared by 5 bases and J by 0 bases, with 23 bases between. This CDR3 is built from 19 residues. CDR3 coding DNA: TGTGCCAGCAGTCCCGGTTTTGGCAGGGGCGGGGACTCCTACAATGAGCAGTTCTTC. As protein: CASSPGFGRGGDSYNEQFF.

V gene TRBV11-3 combines with J gene TRBJ2-2; D remains unclear. V shed 4 bases and J shed 3 bases, with 3 bases lying between them. The germline V gene encodes CDR1 SGHNT and CDR2 YENEEA. The CDR3 runs 12 residues. CDR3: CASSSHTGELFF. CDR3 bases: TGTGCCAGCAGCTCCCACACCGGGGAGCTGTTTTTT. The complete variable domain, with remaining parts taken from reference TRBV11-3 and TRBJ2-2, reads EAGVVQSPRYKIIEKKQPVAFWCNPISGHNTLYWYLQNLGQGPELLIRYENEEAVDDSQLPKDRFSAERLKGVDSTLKIQPAELGDSAVYLCASSSHTGELFFGEGSRLTVL.

The V gene is TRBV5-6, the J gene TRBJ1-4, with D unresolved. The V end was cut by 0 bases, the J end by 0 bases, with 6 bases between. The CDR3 totals 15 residues. The germline V gene encodes CDR1 SGHDT and CDR2 YYEEEE. Here the CDR3 DNA reads TGTGCCAGCAGCTTGGGCGGGGCAACTAATGAAAAACTGTTTTTT. This encodes CASSLGGATNEKLFF.

This rearrangement joins TRBV2 to TRBJ2-1; D gene unclear. The CDR3 length is 12 residues. Germline CDR1 is SNHLY and CDR2 is FYNNEI. Between the trimmed V and J ends, which lost 0 bases and 8 bases, there was a span of 5 bases. The CDR3 here is CASSEAIYEQFF. The DNA for the CDR3 is TGTGCCAGCAGTGAAGCGATTTATGAGCAGTTCTTC.

The rearrangement uses TRBV7-8 and TRBJ2-1; a possible D gene is TRBD2 (5 bases). The CDR3 extends over 16 amino acids. V was trimmed by 3 bases and J by 3 bases, leaving 15 bases between them. From germline, CDR1 is SGHVS and CDR2 FQNEAQ. The CDR3 reads CASSLLIGIIYNEQFF. The DNA of the CDR3 is TGTGCCAGCAGCTTGCTGATCGGGATAATCTACAATGAGCAGTTCTTC.

V usage is TRBV12-3 or TRBV12-4 and J usage is TRBJ1-1; TRBD1 is a possible D gene (6 bases). The ends were cut back, 6 bases at V and 3 bases at J, with 11 bases in the middle. The CDR3 loop spans 13 amino acids. DNA of the CDR3: TGTGCCAGCAGCGACAGGTCCTACACTGAAGCTTTCTTT. Translated, it gives CASSDRSYTEAFF.

The chain has TRBV6-5 and TRBJ2-7; D may be TRBD1 (6 bases). The V and J ends lost 0 bases and 4 bases respectively, with 13 bases between them. The germline gives CDR1 MNHEY, CDR2 SVGAGI. This CDR3 has 15 residues. CDR3 sequence (DNA): TGTGCCAGCAGTTACTCAGGGAACAGGGCATACGAGCAGTACTTC. Its translation: CASSYSGNRAYEQYF.

This clone was seen a single time. The chain employs TRBV20-1 and TRBJ2-7, with 7 positions matching TRBD1. The CDR3 length is 11 residues. CDR1 is DFQATT, CDR2 SNEGSKA, per germline (reference sequence). V was pared by 8 bases and J by 7 bases, with 8 bases of the junction left unmatched. CDR3 DNA: TGCAGTTCCCGACAGGGTCGAGAGCAGTACTTC. Encoded protein: CSSRQGREQYF.

The chain carries TRBV9 and TRBJ1-2; D is possibly TRBD1 (6 bases). Germline loops: CDR1 SGDLS, CDR2 YYNGEE. This CDR3 has 16 amino acids. Trimming took 4 bases from V and 8 from J, leaving 24 bases between them. CDR3 nucleotides: TGTGCCAGCAGCCGCGCGACCGGGGGGCCTTGGGAAGGCTACACCTTC. It specifies CASSRATGGPWEGYTF.

This chain joins TRBV20-1 and TRBJ2-5; the D is unclear. Germline V gives CDR1 DFQATT, CDR2 SNEGSKA (reference sequence). The CDR3 totals 14 residues. Trimming cost V 3 bases and J 1 base, with 12 bases left between them. CDR3 DNA sequence: TGCAGTGCTAGTCTCACGCCCGGCCAAGAGACCCAGTACTTC. Amino acid sequence: CSASLTPGQETQYF.

The chain has TRBV5-1 and TRBJ2-1; either TRBD1 or TRBD2 may supply D (6 bases each). V gave up 3 bases and J gave up 8 bases, with 18 bases separating them. The CDR3 covers 15 residues. CDR1 is SGHRS, CDR2 YFSETQ, per germline. In DNA, the CDR3 is TGCGCCAGCAGCTCCGGAGGGCAGGGGAAAGATGAGCAGTTCTTC. Its protein product is CASSSGGQGKDEQFF.

This chain uses TRBV6-5 with TRBJ2-7; perhaps D is TRBD1 or TRBD2 (5 bases each). The ends were cut back, 2 bases at V and 2 bases at J, with 16 bases in the middle. The germline CDR1 and CDR2 sequences are MNHEY and SVGAGI. The CDR3 consists of 16 residues. The CDR3 DNA follows: TGTGCCAGCAGTTACGGGACGCAGATACCGACCTACGAGCAGTACTTC. This translates into CASSYGTQIPTYEQYF.

The CDR3 DNA reads TGTGCCAGCAGCTTAGCGGAATCTGGAAACACCATATATTTT. Translation: CASSLAESGNTIYF. The rearrangement joins TRBV11-1 to TRBJ1-3, with D hard to call. This CDR3 has 14 amino acids. Germline loops: CDR1 SGHAT, CDR2 FQDESV (reference sequence). The germline V and J ends were trimmed by 0 bases and 1 base, with 4 bases remaining between them.

The V and J genes are TRBV27 and TRBJ2-1; D remains unclear. The V end was cut by 2 bases, the J end by 10 bases, with 12 bases between. Per germline, CDR1 MNHEY and CDR2 SMNVEV (reference sequence). The CDR3 extends over 13 amino acids. Here the CDR3 reads CASSLGPVREQFF. The CDR3 DNA reads TGTGCCAGCAGTTTAGGGCCCGTTCGGGAGCAGTTCTTC.

This clone was detected once. The chain is built from TRBV3-1 (or the pseudogene TRBV3-2) and TRBJ1-1, with 9 nucleotides matching TRBD1. The germline gives CDR1 LGHDT, CDR2 YNNKEL (reference sequence). The CDR3 is made up of 20 amino acids. Unmatched junction bases numbered 18, after V lost 0 bases and J lost 4 bases. The CDR3 sequence: CASSQDRGQWGQGGFTEAFF. The DNA for the CDR3 is TGTGCCAGCAGCCAAGATAGGGGACAGTGGGGACAGGGTGGGTTCACTGAAGCTTTCTTT.

In its sample, this clone was seen a few times. V and J are TRBV19 and TRBJ1-1, with TRBD1 identical over 7 bases. This CDR3 comprises 15 residues. V shed 4 bases and J 4 bases; nucleotides not matched to a gene: 9. CDR1 and CDR2 from the germline V gene are LNHDA and SQIVND (reference sequence). The CDR3 sequence is CASSKREGAGTEAFF. The CDR3 nucleotides are TGTGCCAGTAGTAAAAGAGAGGGGGCTGGCACTGAAGCTTTCTTT. Using reference TRBV19 and TRBJ1-1 for the parts outside the CDR3, the full variable domain is DGGITQSPKYLFRKEGQNVTLSCEQNLNHDAMYWYRQDPGQGLRLIYYSQIVNDFQKGDIAEGYSVSREKKESFPLTVTSAQKNPTAFYLCASSKREGAGTEAFFGQGTRLTVV.

The chain couples TRBV2 to TRBJ2-7; no reliable D call. Trimming cost V 6 bases and J 6 bases, with 12 bases left between them. Germline assignment: CDR1 SNHLY and CDR2 FYNNEI. The CDR3 covers 12 residues. CDR3 region: CASRASGFEQYF. In nucleotides, the CDR3 is TGTGCCAGCAGGGCCTCTGGGTTCGAGCAGTACTTC.

The rearrangement joins TRBV21-1 to TRBJ2-1. TRBV21-1 is described as a pseudogene. This CDR3 is built from 18 residues. CDR3: CASSKAVCGIRSYNEQFF. CDR3 in DNA: TGTGCCAGCAGCAAAGCGGTGTGTGGGATTCGCTCCTACAATGAGCAGTTCTTC.